This T cell receptor beta chain appears in the sequencing data of a study of Graves' ophthalmopathy and Graves' hyperthyroidism. This clonotype was detected ten times or more. Its cognate antigen is unknown. CDR1 is SNHLY, CDR2 FYNNEI, per germline. With 7 bases removed from V and 3 bases from J, the gap between germline ends came to 9 bases. The CDR3 length is 12 residues. The TCR beta CDR3 regions underwent amplification from RNA transcripts. An opening RT-PCR round employed HTBI primers and preceded a second-round multiplex PCR. Each CDR3 protein gets one entry after TCRdb re-called the multiplex PCR reads with MiXCR. Here the sample spans around 1.1 million distinct CDR3 sequences, 35% to 40% being singletons. Hyperthyroidism patients, aged 18 to 65, were newly diagnosed, under 2 months' duration. Patients were excluded if they had other autoimmune diseases or uncontrolled infections, and likewise if pregnancy or lactation applied. The authors diagnosed from clinical symptoms, serum thyroxine, TRAb, thyroid ultrasound and orbital computed tomography.

The study, taken as a whole, reports: Blood also carried most expanded thyroid clonotypes exceeding 0.001 frequency.

Sequencing used peripheral blood or thyroid tissue (not recorded which). The chain joins TRBV2 to TRBJ2-5, with unresolved D. The receptor was derived from an adult man with Graves' hyperthyroidism. The CDR3, as DNA: TGTGCCAGCAAGGACCTCGAAGAGACCCAGTACTTC. It translates to CASKDLEETQYF. The full variable domain, rest sourced from reference TRBV2 and TRBJ2-5, is EPEVTQTPSHQVTQMGQEVILRCVPISNHLYFYWYRQILGQKVEFLVSFYNNEISEKSEIFDDQFSVERPDGSNFTLKIRSTKLEDSAMYFCASKDLEETQYFGPGTRLLVL.